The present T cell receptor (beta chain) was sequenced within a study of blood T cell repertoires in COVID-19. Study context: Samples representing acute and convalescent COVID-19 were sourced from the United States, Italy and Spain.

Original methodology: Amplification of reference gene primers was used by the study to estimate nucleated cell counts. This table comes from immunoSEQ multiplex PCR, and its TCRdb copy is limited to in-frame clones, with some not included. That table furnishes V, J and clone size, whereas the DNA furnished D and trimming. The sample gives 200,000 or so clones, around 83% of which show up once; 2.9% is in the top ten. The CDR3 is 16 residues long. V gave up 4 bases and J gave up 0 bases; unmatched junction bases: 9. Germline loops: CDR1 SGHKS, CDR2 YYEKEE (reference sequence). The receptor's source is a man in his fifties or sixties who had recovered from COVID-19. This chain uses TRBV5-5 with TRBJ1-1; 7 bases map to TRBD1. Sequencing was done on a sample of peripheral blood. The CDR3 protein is CASSPRQGLMNTEAFF. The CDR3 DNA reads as TGTGCCAGCAGCCCCCGACAGGGACTCATGAACACTGAAGCTTTCTTT.